This T cell receptor beta chain emerged from a study of OX40 agonist ivuxolimab in advanced cancers. Study overall: Dose-escalation patients had hepatocellular carcinoma, melanoma, renal cell or head and neck cancer. From roughly 20 to 90 years was the age range, with a mean of 60 years, and about 83% were male. Study-wide results and limits: Low levels of normalized T-cell clonal expansion also appeared in some nonresponders.

TCRdb's copy holds only in-frame clones and misses some; the assay was immunoSEQ multiplex PCR. Among 150,000 to 190,000 clones listed, under 95% were seen once. V lost 0 bases, J lost 3 bases, and 10 bases lay in between. CDR1 is SGDLS and CDR2 is YYNGEE in the germline V gene. CDR3 size: 15 residues. With respect to this clone: No antigen is known for it.

The V gene is TRBV9, the J gene TRBJ2-1; weak D call: TRBD2 (6 bases). The receptor was derived from an adult with an advanced solid tumor such as melanoma, head and neck, liver or kidney cancer. The sample was CD4+ or CD8+ T cells sorted from blood, taken in a trial of the OX40 agonist ivuxolimab. The DNA for the CDR3 is TGTGCCAGCAGCGTAGGCGGGGATTTCTACAATGAGCAGTTCTTC. Translating gives CASSVGGDFYNEQFF.